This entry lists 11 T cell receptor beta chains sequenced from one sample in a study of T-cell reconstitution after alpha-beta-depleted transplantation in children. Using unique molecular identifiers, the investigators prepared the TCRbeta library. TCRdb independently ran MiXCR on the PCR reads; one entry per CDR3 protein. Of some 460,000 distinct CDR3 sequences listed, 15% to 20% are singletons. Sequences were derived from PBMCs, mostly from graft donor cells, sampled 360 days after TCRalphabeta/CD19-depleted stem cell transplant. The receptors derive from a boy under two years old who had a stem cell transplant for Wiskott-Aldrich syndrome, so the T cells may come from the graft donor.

The CDR3 region is CASNHLGLDTGELFF. The CDR3 nucleotides read TGTGCCAGCAACCACCTAGGACTAGACACCGGGGAGCTGTTTTTT. V gene TRBV7-9 combines with J gene TRBJ2-2; 7 positions agree with TRBD2. Trimming at V came to 7 bases and at J to 3 bases, leaving 8 bases not matched to a gene. CDR3 length: 15 amino acids. Per the germline V gene, CDR1 is SEHNR and CDR2 is FQNEAQ (reference sequence).

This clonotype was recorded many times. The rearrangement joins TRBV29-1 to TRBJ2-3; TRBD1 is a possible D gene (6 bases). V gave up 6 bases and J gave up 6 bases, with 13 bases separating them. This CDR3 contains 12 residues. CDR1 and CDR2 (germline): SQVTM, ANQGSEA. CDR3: CSVIQGSDTQYF. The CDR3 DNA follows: TGCAGCGTGATACAGGGAAGCGATACGCAGTATTTT.

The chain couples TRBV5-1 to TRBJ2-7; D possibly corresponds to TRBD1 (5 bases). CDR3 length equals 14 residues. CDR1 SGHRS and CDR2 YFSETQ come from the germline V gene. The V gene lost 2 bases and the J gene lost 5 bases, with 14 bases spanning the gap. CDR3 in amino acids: CASSFQGGSDEQYF. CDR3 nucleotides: TGCGCCAGCAGCTTTCAGGGTGGGTCGGACGAGCAGTACTTC.

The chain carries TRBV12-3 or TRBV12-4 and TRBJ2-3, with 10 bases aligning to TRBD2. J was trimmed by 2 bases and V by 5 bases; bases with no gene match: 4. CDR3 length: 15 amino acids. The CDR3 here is CASSISGRPTDTQYF. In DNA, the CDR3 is TGTGCCAGCAGTATTAGCGGGAGGCCCACAGATACGCAGTATTTT.

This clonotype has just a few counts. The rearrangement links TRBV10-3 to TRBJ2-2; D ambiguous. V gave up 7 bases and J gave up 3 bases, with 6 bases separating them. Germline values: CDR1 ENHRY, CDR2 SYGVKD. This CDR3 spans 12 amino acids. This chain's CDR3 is CAIMKDTGELFF. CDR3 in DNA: TGTGCCATCATGAAGGACACCGGGGAGCTGTTTTTT.

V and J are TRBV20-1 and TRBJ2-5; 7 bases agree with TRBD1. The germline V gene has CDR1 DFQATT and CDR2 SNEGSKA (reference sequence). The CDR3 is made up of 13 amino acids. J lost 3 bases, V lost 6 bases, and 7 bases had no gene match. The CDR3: CSAGDSLKETQYF. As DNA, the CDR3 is TGCAGTGCCGGGGACAGCCTGAAAGAGACCCAGTACTTC.

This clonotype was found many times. The CDR3 nucleotides are TGCGCCAGCAGCTTGTGGGGTAACACCGGGGAGCTGTTTTTT. Protein product: CASSLWGNTGELFF. The gene calls are TRBV5-1 and TRBJ2-2, with D uncertain. The CDR3 runs 14 residues. V was cut by 1 base and J by 2 bases, with 6 bases left in between. From germline, CDR1 is SGHRS and CDR2 YFSETQ.

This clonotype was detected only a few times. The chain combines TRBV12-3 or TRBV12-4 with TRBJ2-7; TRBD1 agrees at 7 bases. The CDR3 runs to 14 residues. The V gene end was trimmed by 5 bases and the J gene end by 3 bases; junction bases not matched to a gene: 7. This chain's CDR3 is CASSPWDSHYEQYF. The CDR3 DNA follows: TGTGCCAGCAGTCCATGGGACAGCCACTACGAGCAGTACTTC.

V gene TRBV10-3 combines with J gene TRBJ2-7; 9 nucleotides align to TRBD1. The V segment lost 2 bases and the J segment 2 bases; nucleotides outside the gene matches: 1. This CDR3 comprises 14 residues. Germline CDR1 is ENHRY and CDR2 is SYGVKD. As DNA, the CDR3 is TGTGCCATCAGTGAGGGACAGGGGACCTACGAGCAGTACTTC. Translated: CAISEGQGTYEQYF.

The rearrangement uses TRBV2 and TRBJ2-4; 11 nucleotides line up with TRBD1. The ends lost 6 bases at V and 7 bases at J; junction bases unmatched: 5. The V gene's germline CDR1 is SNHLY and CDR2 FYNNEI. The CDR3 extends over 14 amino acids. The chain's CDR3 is CASRRDRGWNIQYF. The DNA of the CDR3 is TGTGCCAGCAGGAGGGACAGGGGGTGGAACATTCAGTACTTC.

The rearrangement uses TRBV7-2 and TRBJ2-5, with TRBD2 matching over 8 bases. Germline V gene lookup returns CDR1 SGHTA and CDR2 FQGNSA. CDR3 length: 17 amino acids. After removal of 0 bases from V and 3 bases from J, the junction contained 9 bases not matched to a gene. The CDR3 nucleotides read TGTGCCAGCAGCTTAGCAAGACAGCGGGGGCTAAAAGAGACCCAGTACTTC. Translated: CASSLARQRGLKETQYF.